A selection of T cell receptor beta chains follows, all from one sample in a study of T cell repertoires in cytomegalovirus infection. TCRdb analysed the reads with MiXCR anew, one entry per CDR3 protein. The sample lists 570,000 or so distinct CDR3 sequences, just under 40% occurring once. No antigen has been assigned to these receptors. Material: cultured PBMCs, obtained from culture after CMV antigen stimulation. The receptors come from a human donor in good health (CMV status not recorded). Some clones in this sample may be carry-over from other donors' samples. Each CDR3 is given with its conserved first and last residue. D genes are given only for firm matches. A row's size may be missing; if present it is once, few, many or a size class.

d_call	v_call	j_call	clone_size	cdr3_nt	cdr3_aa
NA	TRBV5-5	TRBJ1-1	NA	TGTGCCAGCAGCGCACAGGAGGGCACTGAAGCTTTCTTT	CASSAQEGTEAFF
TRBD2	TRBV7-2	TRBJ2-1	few	TGTGCCAGCAGCTTAGGGGATAGCGGGATTTACAATGAGCAGTTCTTC	CASSLGDSGIYNEQFF
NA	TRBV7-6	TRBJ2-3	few	TGTGCCAGCAGCGATCCCCCGGGGGGCCGCACAGATACGCAGTATTTT	CASSDPPGGRTDTQYF
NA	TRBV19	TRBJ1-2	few	TGTGCCAGTACTTTCTTTGGGGATGACTATGGCTACACCTTC	CASTFFGDDYGYTF
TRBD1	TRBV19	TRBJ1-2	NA	TGTGCCAGTAGTCGGGGACAGGCGTATGGCTACACCTTC	CASSRGQAYGYTF
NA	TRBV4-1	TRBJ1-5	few	TGCGCCAGCAGCCAAGAGGGGGGAATTGGGGCGAGCAATCAGCCCCAGCATTTT	CASSQEGGIGASNQPQHF
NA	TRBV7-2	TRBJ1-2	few	TGTGCCAGCAGCTTAGTTTGGGGGGGGCAAGGCTACACCTTC	CASSLVWGGQGYTF
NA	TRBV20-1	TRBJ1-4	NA	TGCAGTGCTAGTAGGGGTTTTTCAACTAATGAAAAACTGTTTTTT	CSASRGFSTNEKLFF
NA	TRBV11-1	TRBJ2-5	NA	TGTGCCAGCAGTCCTCCGGGACAAAATAGGGAGACCCAGTACTTC	CASSPPGQNRETQYF
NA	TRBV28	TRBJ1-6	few	TGTGCCAGCAGCCTGAAGGGTTCACCCCTCCACTTT	CASSLKGSPLHF
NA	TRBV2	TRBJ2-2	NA	TGTGCCTCAAGGACGGAGAACACCGGGGAGCTGTTTTTT	CASRTENTGELFF
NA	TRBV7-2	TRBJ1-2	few	TGTGCCAGCAGCTTCCCCGGGTATTTTTATGGCTACACCTTC	CASSFPGYFYGYTF
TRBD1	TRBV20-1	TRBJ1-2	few	TGCAGTGCTAGAGGGGGACAGGGCTATGGCTACACCTTC	CSARGGQGYGYTF
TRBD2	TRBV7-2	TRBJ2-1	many	TGTGCCAGCAGCCCCCGCATAGCGGGAGCTGAGCAGTTCTTC	CASSPRIAGAEQFF
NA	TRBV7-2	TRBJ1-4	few	TGTGCCAGCAGCTTAAGAAAGGGAGCTTGGGAAAAACTGTTTTTT	CASSLRKGAWEKLFF
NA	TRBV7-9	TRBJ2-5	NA	TGTGCCACCGGGCCTCGGTCAGGAGCCGCAGAGACCCAGTACTTC	CATGPRSGAAETQYF
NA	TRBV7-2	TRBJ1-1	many	TGTGCCAGCAGCTTTTGGGGGGGCACTGAAGCTTTCTTT	CASSFWGGTEAFF
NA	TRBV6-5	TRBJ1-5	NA	TGTGCCAGCAGTCCCGGGACGACTGGCAATCAGCCCCAGCATTTT	CASSPGTTGNQPQHF
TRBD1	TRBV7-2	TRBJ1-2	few	TGTGCCAGCAGCCCAGGACAGGGGGTTGTCGATGGCTACACCTTC	CASSPGQGVVDGYTF
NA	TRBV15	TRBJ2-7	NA	TGTGCCACCAGCAGAGACTACCTGGACGAGCAGTACTTC	CATSRDYLDEQYF
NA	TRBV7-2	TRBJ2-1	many	TGTGCCAGCAGCTTAGTGCCAGGGGACTACAATGAGCAGTTCTTC	CASSLVPGDYNEQFF
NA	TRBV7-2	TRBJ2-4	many	TGTGCCAGCAGCTTAGACAGGGCCAAAAACATTCAGTACTTC	CASSLDRAKNIQYF
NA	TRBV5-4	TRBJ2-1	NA	TGTGCCAGCACCTCCGCTGCCCAAGACGAGCAGTTCTTC	CASTSAAQDEQFF
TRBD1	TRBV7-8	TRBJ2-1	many	TGTGCCAGCAGCGAAACAGGGGACTCCTACAATGAGCAGTTCTTC	CASSETGDSYNEQFF
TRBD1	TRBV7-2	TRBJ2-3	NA	TGTGCCAGCAGCTTACAGGGGGCCCCCACAGATACGCAGTATTTT	CASSLQGAPTDTQYF
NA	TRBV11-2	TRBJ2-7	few	TGTGCCAGCAGCTTAGGGAGAGGTGGTGGGAACTACGAGCAGTACTTC	CASSLGRGGGNYEQYF
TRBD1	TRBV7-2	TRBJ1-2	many	TGTGCCAGCAGCTCGATGGGACAGGGGAGAACCTTC	CASSSMGQGRTF
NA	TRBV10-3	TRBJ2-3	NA	TGTGCCACCCGGGACGGGAGCACAGATACGCAGTATTTT	CATRDGSTDTQYF
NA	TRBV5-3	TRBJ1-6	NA	TGTGCCAGCAGCGGCGGGGGGAGGAGTAATTCACCCCTCCACTTT	CASSGGGRSNSPLHF
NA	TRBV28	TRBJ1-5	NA	TGTGCCAGCAGTTTCATGGTTCGGGGAGTAGGGATCCTTGATTTT	CASSFMVRGVGILDF
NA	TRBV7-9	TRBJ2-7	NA	TGTGCCAGCAGCTTAGGAGTGCGGGTGTCCTTC	CASSLGVRVSF
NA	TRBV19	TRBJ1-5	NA	TGTGCCAGTAGTACCCGTCCGACTGGGGGTTTTCAGCCCCAGCATTTT	CASSTRPTGGFQPQHF
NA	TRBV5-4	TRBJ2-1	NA	TGTGCCAGCTGGGGACGGAACAATGAGCAGTTCTTC	CASWGRNNEQFF
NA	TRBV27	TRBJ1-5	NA	TGTGCCAGCAGTCTCAGACAGGAGGGTGGGGGCAATCAGCCCCAGCATTTT	CASSLRQEGGGNQPQHF